Each of the 15 T cell receptor beta chains below was sequenced from the same sample in a study of T cells of healthy individuals. A single record per CDR3 protein comes from TCRdb applying MiXCR to the 5' RACE reads. This sample carries approximately 52,000 distinct CDR3 sequences, about 15% of them seen once, and the ten largest clones take roughly 16%. These receptors all come from a human donor in good health.

In this sample, this clonotype turned up a few times. The chain carries TRBV20-1 and TRBJ2-1, with 10 bases lining up with TRBD2. This CDR3 is 15 amino acids long. Trimming removed 6 bases from V and 0 bases from J; junction bases left unmatched: 5. The germline gives CDR1 DFQATT, CDR2 SNEGSKA (reference sequence). The CDR3 coding sequence is TGCAGTGCCAGATCTAGCGGGGGCTCCTACAATGAGCAGTTCTTC. Protein product: CSARSSGGSYNEQFF.

The chain links TRBV13 to TRBJ1-6; no reliable D call. Germline V gene lookup returns CDR1 PRHDT and CDR2 FYEKMQ (reference sequence). V dropped 1 base and J dropped 9 bases, with 10 bases sitting between them. The CDR3 loop spans 14 amino acids. CDR3: CASSLEREGSPLHF. CDR3 bases: TGTGCCAGCAGCTTAGAGAGGGAAGGTTCACCCCTCCACTTT. The full variable domain, completed using reference TRBV13 and TRBJ1-6, is AAGVIQSPRHLIKEKRETATLKCYPIPRHDTVYWYQQGPGQDPQFLISFYEKMQSDKGSIPDRFSAQQFSDYHSELNMSSLELGDSALYFCASSLEREGSPLHFGNGTRLTVT.

This chain joins TRBV6-5 and TRBJ2-6, with 7 bases that match TRBD1. The V gene's germline CDR1 is MNHEY and CDR2 SVGAGI. J lost 0 bases, V lost 6 bases, and 2 bases had no gene match. CDR3 length: 15 residues. As DNA, the CDR3 is TGTGCCAGCAGCACAGGGGTCTCTGGGGCCAACGTCCTGACTTTC. Translated: CASSTGVSGANVLTF.

The chain has TRBV7-2 and TRBJ2-6, with no clear D. The germline V and J ends were trimmed by 5 bases and 0 bases, with 8 bases remaining between them. CDR1 is SGHTA and CDR2 is FQGNSA in the germline V gene. The CDR3 is made up of 15 amino acids. CDR3: CASSPFGSGANVLTF. CDR3 in DNA: TGTGCCAGCAGCCCTTTTGGCTCTGGGGCCAACGTCCTGACTTTC.

This clonotype was seen ten or more times. The genes are TRBV5-1 and TRBJ1-1, with 8 bases lining up with TRBD1. The CDR3 length is 15 residues. The germline V gene has CDR1 SGHRS and CDR2 YFSETQ. V was pared by 0 bases and J by 3 bases, with 4 bases of the junction left unmatched. CDR3 bases: TGCGCCAGCAGCTTGGGACAGGGGAGCGACACTGAAGCTTTCTTT. It translates to CASSLGQGSDTEAFF. The entire variable domain, with the rest obtained from reference TRBV5-1 and TRBJ1-1, is as follows: KAGVTQTPRYLIKTRGQQVTLSCSPISGHRSVSWYQQTPGQGLQFLFEYFSETQRNKGNFPGRFSGRQFSNSRSEMNVSTLELGDSALYLCASSLGQGSDTEAFFGQGTRLTVV.

This clonotype was observed a few times. The chain recombines TRBV4-3 with TRBJ2-7, with D perhaps matching TRBD2 (5 bases). The CDR3 contains 14 residues. V shed 6 bases and J shed 3 bases, with 15 bases lying between them. From germline, CDR1 is LGHNA and CDR2 YSLEER. CDR3 protein: CASSTGSDGYEQYF. The CDR3, as DNA: TGCGCCAGCAGTACGGGGTCGGATGGCTACGAGCAGTACTTC.

This clonotype was seen at least ten times. The chain couples TRBV7-6 to TRBJ1-1; 9 nucleotides align to TRBD1. The CDR3 is 18 amino acids. The trim removed 0 bases at V and 0 bases at J, leaving 8 bases unmatched. Germline CDR1 SGHVS, CDR2 FNYEAQ. CDR3: CASSLAPTGGNMNTEAFF. The CDR3 nucleotides are TGTGCCAGCAGCTTAGCACCGACAGGGGGTAACATGAACACTGAAGCTTTCTTT.

Only a few counts were recorded for this clonotype. V gene TRBV5-1 combines with J gene TRBJ1-6; D possibly corresponds to TRBD1 (5 bases). The CDR3 covers 16 residues. The V end was cut by 5 bases, the J end by 6 bases, with 18 bases between. The germline CDR1 and CDR2 sequences are SGHRS and YFSETQ. CDR3 region: CASRARDGLSNSPLHF. CDR3 sequence (DNA): TGCGCCAGCAGAGCAAGGGACGGCCTATCTAATTCACCCCTCCACTTT.

This sequence joins TRBV20-1 and TRBJ2-7, with D perhaps matching TRBD1 or TRBD2 (5 bases each). V was clipped by 3 bases and J by 6 bases, with 15 bases between them. This CDR3 is 13 amino acids long. Germline CDR1 is DFQATT and CDR2 is SNEGSKA (reference sequence). The CDR3 sequence is CSARTSGTGEQYF. The CDR3 DNA reads TGCAGTGCTAGGACCTCCGGGACCGGCGAGCAGTACTTC.

This clonotype has only a few counts. The genes are TRBV7-2 and TRBJ2-7; TRBD2 might be the D (6 bases). Trimming left V 3 bases short and J 3 bases short, with 12 bases between. CDR1 is SGHTA, CDR2 FQGNSA, per germline. CDR3 length equals 14 residues. DNA of the CDR3: TGTGCCAGCAGCTTGGGCGGGGATAGCTACGAGCAGTACTTC. The encoded protein is CASSLGGDSYEQYF.

This clonotype was recorded many times. V gene TRBV18 combines with J gene TRBJ1-4; tentative D call: TRBD1 (5 bases). Germline V gene lookup returns CDR1 KGHSH and CDR2 LQKENI. Trimming pared 5 bases from V and 6 bases from J, leaving 22 bases between. CDR3 length equals 17 residues. CDR3 sequence (DNA): TGTGCCAGCTCAGCGCGACCCTCCGCGACAGAATATGAAAAACTGTTTTTT. It is translated as CASSARPSATEYEKLFF.

This clonotype showed up many times. J is TRBJ2-1 and V is TRBV3-1; TRBD2 might be the D (6 bases). Per the germline V gene, CDR1 is LGHDT and CDR2 is YNNKEL (reference sequence). CDR3 length equals 14 residues. V was pared by 4 bases and J by 12 bases, with 19 bases between. For the CDR3, the DNA is TGTGCCAGCAGCCCATTCAGGACGGGGGACGGGCAGTTCTTC. As protein: CASSPFRTGDGQFF.

This clonotype was seen many times. This sequence joins TRBV11-2 and TRBJ1-5; D is unresolved. Deletions cut 5 bases from V and 7 bases from J, with 18 bases between. Germline V gene sequence: CDR1 SGHAT, CDR2 FQNNGV. The CDR3 runs to 15 residues. Here the CDR3 reads CASSRDGSHGQPQHF. The DNA of the CDR3 is TGTGCCAGCAGCCGAGATGGGTCCCACGGCCAGCCCCAGCATTTT.

This rearrangement joins TRBV20-1 to TRBJ1-2, with unresolved D. Germline V gene data show CDR1 as DFQATT and CDR2 as SNEGSKA (reference sequence). V gave up 5 bases and J gave up 4 bases, with 8 bases separating them. The CDR3 totals 11 residues. The CDR3 loop is CSAAQLYGYTF. The CDR3 DNA sequence: TGCAGTGCTGCCCAGCTCTATGGCTACACCTTC.

The chain couples TRBV7-2 to TRBJ1-1; D ambiguous. The germline V gene encodes CDR1 SGHTA and CDR2 FQGNSA. V dropped 0 bases and J dropped 3 bases, with 8 bases sitting between them. This CDR3 region has 14 residues. CDR3 region: CASSLAPRDTEAFF. CDR3 DNA: TGTGCCAGCAGCTTAGCGCCGAGGGACACTGAAGCTTTCTTT. Looking up the rest from reference TRBV7-2 and TRBJ1-1 gives the full variable domain: GAGVSQSPSNKVTEKGKDVELRCDPISGHTALYWYRQSLGQGLEFLIYFQGNSAPDKSGLPSDRFSAERTGGSVSTLTIQRTQQEDSAVYLCASSLAPRDTEAFFGQGTRLTVV.